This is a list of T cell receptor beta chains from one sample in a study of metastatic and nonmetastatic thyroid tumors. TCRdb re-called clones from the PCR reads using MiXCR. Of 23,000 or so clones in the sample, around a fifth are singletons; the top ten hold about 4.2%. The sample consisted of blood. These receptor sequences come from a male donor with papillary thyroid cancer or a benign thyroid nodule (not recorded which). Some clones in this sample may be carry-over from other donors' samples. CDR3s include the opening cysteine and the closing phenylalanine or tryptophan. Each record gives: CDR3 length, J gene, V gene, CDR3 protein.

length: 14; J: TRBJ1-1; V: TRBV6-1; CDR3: CASCGRGWSTEAFF
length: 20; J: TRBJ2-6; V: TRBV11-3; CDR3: CASSLVGPGLHSAGANVLTF
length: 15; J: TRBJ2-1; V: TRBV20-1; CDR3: CSARDLGLAYNEQFF
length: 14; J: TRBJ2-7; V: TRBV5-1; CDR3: CASSLEPSGSEQYF
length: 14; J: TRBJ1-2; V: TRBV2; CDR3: CASLNAGTLYGYTF
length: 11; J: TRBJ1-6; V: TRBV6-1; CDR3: CASSLGQGLHF
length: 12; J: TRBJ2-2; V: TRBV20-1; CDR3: CSASLSPGELFF
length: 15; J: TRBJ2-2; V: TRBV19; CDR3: CASTLGQGNTGELFF
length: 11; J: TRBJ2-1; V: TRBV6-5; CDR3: CASSYGNEQFF
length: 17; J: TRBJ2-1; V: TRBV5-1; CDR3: CASSLFWQPSSYNEQFF
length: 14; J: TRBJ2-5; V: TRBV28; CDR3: CASSYAVGRETQYF
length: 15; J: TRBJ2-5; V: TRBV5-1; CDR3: CASSLGDSPQGAQYF
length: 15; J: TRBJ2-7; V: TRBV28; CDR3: CASRGNQGFGYEQYF
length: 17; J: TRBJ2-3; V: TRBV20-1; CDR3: CSARPGGAGAIADTQYF
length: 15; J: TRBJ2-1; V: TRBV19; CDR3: CASSVKQGSYNEQFF
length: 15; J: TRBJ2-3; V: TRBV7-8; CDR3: CASSLASGGIDTQYF
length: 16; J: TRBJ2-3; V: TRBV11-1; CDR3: CASSSWTSGSTDTQYF
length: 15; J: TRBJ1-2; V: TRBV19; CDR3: CASSASGTGNYGYTF
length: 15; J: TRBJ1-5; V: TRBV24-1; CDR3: CAPRRRVYSNQPQHF
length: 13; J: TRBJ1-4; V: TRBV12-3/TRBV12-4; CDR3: CASTRSDGDRLFF
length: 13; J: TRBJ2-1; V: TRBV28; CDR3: CASSNTGGNEQFF
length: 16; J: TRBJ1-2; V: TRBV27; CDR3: CASSLNHGTGDYGYTF
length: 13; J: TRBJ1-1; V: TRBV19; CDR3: CASSIAVDTEAFF
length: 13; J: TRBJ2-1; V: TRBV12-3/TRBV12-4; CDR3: CATTLWLYNDQFF
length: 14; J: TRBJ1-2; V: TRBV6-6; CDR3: CASSYLAGDYGYTF
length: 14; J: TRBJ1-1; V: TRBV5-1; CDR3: CASSLAAADTEAFF
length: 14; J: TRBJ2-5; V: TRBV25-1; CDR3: CASSEPGRQETQYF
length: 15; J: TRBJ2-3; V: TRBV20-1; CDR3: CSAIWSGSGTDTQYF
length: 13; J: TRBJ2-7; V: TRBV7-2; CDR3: CASSSPGSYEQYF
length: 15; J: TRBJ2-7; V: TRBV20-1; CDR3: CSARPGQGVSYEQYF
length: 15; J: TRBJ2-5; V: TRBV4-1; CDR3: CASSQDSQVQETQYF
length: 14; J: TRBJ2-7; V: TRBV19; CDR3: CASSIDSSSYEQYF
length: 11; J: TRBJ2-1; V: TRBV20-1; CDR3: CSANDVDEQFF
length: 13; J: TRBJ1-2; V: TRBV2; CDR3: CASSDNRVDGYTF
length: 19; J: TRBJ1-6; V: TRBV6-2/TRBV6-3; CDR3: CASSYVQATTSSYNSPLHF
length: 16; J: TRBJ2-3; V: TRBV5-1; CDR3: CASSPEQGARSDTQYF
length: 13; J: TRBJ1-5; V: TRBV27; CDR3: CASSLTGGQPQHF
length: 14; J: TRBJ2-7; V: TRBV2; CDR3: CASSDRVNSYEQYF
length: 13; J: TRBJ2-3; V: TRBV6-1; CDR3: CAIVKRESDTQYF
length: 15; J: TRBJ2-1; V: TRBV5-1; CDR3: CASSLVQAPDGEQFF